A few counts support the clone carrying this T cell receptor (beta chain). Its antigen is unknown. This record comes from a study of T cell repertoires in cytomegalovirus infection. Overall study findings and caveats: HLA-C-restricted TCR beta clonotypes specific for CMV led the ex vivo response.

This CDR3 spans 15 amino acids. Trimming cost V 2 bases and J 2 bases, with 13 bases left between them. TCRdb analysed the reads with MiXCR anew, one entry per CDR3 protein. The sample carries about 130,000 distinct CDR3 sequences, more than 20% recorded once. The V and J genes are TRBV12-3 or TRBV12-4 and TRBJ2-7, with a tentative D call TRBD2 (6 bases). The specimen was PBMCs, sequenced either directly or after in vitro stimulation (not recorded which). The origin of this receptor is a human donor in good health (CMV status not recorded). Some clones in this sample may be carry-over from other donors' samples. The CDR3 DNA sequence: TGTGCCAGCAGTTTAAGGGACTCTCCTGCCTACGAGCAGTACTTC. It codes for CASSLRDSPAYEQYF.